These 2 T cell receptor beta chains were sequenced from one sample in a study of vaccination and CD4 T cells after COVID-19. Time point described: late sampling 161 to 241 days after vaccination in three convalescent patients. Specified treatment: roughly ten-day PBMC culture with coronavirus spike peptide pools or control peptides (ViraFEST assay). These receptors' antigens are unknown. Sequence data for DNA of cultured CD4+ T cells were generated by the Oncomine TCR Beta short-read assay. TCRdb analysed the PCR reads with MiXCR anew, one entry per CDR3 protein. This table has about 25,000 distinct CDR3 sequences, more than 25% appearing once. The source was CD4+ T cells from blood, cultured in vitro, collected about 7 months after SARS-CoV-2 vaccination. These receptors all come from a human donor who had recovered from COVID-19.

This clonotype came up a few times. At one boundary the junction diverges from the germline segment, which might be a read error. This chain uses TRBV2 with TRBJ2-7; unclear D gene. Germline lookup yields CDR1 SNHLY and CDR2 FYNNEI. The CDR3 contains 15 residues. The CDR3 here is CASSEGTGPPYEQYF. The DNA of the CDR3 is TGTGCCAGCAGCGAAGGAACTGGGCCACCCTACGAGCAGTACTTC.

V usage is TRBV20-1 and J usage is TRBJ2-1, with 8 positions matching TRBD2. Losses at the gene ends were 3 bases for V and 9 bases for J; bases not matched to a gene: 7. The germline CDR1 and CDR2 sequences are DFQATT and SNEGSKA (reference sequence). The CDR3 has 13 amino acids. CDR3 bases: TGCAGTGCTAGCCCCATGAGCGGGGGTGAGCAGTTCTTC. Translated: CSASPMSGGEQFF.